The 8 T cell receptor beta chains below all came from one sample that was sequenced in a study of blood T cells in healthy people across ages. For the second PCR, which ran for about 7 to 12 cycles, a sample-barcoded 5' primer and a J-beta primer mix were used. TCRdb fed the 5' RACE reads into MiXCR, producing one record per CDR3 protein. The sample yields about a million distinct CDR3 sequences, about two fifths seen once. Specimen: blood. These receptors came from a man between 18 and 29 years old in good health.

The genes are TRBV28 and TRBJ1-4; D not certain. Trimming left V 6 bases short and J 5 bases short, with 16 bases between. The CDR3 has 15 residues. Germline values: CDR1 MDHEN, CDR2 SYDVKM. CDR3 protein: CASSTSDGLNEKLFF. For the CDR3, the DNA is TGTGCCAGCAGCACCTCTGACGGTCTAAATGAAAAACTGTTTTTT.

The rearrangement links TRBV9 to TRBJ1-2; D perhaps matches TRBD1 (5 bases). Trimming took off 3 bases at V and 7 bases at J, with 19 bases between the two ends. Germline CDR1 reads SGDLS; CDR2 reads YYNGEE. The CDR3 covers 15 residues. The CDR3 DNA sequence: TGTGCCAGCAGCGGGGTAAACCAGGGATCAGGTGGCTACACCTTC. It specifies CASSGVNQGSGGYTF. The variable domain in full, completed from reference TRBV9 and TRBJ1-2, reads DSGVTQTPKHLITATGQRVTLRCSPRSGDLSVYWYQQSLDQGLQFLIQYYNGEERAKGNILERFSAQQFPDLHSELNLSSLELGDSALYFCASSGVNQGSGGYTFGSGTRLTVV.

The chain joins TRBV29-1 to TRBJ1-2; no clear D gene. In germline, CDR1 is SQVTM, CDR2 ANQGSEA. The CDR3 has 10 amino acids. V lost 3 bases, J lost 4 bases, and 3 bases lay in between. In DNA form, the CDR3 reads TGCAGCGTTGAGGCCTATGGCTACACCTTC. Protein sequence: CSVEAYGYTF.

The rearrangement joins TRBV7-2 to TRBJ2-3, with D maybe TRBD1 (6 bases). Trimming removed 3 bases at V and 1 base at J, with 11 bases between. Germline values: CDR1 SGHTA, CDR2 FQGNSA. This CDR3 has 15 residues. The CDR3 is CASSFRRTGTDTQYF. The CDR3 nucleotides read TGTGCCAGCAGCTTTCGCCGGACAGGCACAGATACGCAGTATTTT.

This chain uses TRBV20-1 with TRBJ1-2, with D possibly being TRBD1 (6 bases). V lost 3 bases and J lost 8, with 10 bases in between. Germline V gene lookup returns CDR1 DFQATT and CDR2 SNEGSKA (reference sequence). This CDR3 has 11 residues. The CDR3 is CSARVGGGYTF. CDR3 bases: TGCAGTGCTAGGGTTGGGGGCGGCTACACCTTC.

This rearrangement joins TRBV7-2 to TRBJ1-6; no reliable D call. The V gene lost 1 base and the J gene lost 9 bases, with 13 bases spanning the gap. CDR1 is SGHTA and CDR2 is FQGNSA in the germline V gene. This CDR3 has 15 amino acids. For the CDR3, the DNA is TGTGCCAGCAGCTTAGAGGGAAGCTCGGGTTCACCCCTCCACTTT. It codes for CASSLEGSSGSPLHF.

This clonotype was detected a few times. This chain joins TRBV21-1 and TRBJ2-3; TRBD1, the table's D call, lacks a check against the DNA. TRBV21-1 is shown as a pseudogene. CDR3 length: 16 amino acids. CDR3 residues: CASSPRGEGSTDTQYF. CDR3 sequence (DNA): TGTGCCAGCAGCCCCCGGGGGGAAGGAAGCACAGATACGCAGTATTTT.

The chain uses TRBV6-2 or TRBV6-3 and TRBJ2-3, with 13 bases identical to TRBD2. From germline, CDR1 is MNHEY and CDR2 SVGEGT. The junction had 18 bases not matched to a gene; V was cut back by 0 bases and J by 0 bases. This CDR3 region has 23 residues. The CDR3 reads CASSYSNGFGLAGASSSTDTQYF. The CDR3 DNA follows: TGTGCCAGCAGTTACTCGAATGGGTTCGGACTAGCGGGGGCCTCGTCTAGCACAGATACGCAGTATTTT.